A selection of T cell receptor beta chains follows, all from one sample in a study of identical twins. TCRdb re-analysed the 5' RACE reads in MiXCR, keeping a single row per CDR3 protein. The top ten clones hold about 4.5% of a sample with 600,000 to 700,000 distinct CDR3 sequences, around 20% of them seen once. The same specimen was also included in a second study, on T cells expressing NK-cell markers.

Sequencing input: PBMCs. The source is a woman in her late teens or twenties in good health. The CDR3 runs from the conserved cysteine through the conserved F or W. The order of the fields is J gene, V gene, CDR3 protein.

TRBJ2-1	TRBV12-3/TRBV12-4	CASSLRSKDGPNEQFF
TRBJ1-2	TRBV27	CASGKSAHGYTF
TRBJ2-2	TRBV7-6	CASSPGTSITGELFF
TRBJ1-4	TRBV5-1	CASSLGSAATNEKLFF
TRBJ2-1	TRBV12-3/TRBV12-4	CASSFQRGYNEQFF
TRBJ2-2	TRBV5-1	CASSPPGYVGGELFF
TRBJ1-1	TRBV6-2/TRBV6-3	CASSDRGGSTEAFF
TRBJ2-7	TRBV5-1	CASTRLATEEQYF
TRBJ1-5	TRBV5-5	CASSFGDRNQPQHF
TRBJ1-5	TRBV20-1	CSASETYNQPQHF
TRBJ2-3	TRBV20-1	CCASLRYSGATDTQYF
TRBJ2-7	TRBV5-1	CASSLGGTGYEQYF
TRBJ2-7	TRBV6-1	CASRKSPGTASSYEQYF
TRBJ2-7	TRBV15	CATGLARPYEQYF
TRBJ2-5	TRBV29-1	CSFRPGRETQYF
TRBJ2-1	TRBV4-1	CASSQESRAPYNEQFF
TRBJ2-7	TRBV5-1	CASSLVTGGVYEQYF
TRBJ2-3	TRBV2	CASDWDRGTDTQYF
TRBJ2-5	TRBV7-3	CASSLQGTRSVETQYF
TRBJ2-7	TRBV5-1	CASGDGRTGPYEQYF
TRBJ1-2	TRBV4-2	CASSQEEGYTF
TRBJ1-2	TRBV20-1	CSARGPRSYGYTF
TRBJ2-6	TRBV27	CASSLRGAGANVLTF
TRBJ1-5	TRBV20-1	CSAIPGGNQPQHF
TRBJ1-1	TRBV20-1	CSARVGPGNAFF
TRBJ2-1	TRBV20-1	CSADPYNEQFF
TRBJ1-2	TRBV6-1	CASTSIGLTPYGYTF
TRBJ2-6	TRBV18	CASSPLGQSSGANVLTF
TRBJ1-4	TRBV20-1	CSASPRAEGAEKLFF
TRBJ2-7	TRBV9	CASSVVGLASEQYF
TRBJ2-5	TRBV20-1	CSASRAQETQYF
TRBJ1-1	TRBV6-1	CASGRGRNTEAFF
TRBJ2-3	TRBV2	CASTVLAGGIADTQYF
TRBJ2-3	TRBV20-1	CSARALGGGTDTQYF
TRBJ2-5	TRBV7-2	CASSLWAGGETQYF
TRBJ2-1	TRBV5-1	CASSLNRVAQGGEQFF
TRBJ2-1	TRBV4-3	CASSQDSAGGPYNEQFF
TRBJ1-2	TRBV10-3	CAARGGVGYGYTF
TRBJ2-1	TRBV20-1	CSAWGDNEQFF
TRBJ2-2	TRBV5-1	CASSLAGLATGELFF
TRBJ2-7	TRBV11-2	CASSSFHRDSYEQYF
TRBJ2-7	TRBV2	CASSEAAGGYEQYF
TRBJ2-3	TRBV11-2	CASSSDREDTQYF